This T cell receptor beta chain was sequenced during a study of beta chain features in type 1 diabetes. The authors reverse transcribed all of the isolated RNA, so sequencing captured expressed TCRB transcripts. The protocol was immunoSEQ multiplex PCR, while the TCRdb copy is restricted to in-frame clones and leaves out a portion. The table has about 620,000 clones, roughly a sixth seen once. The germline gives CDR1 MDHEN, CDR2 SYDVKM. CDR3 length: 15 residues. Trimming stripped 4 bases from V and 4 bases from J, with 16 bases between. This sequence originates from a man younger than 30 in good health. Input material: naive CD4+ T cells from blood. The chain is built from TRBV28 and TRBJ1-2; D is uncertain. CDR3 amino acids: CASSSTDLFFYGYTF. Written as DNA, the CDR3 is TGTGCCAGCAGTTCCACGGACCTTTTTTTCTATGGCTACACCTTC.